The 22 T cell receptor beta chains below come from one sample, sequenced in a study of beta chain features in type 1 diabetes. Sequencing targeted expressed TCRB transcripts, as all isolated RNA had been reverse transcribed. Here immunoSEQ multiplex PCR was the method, and the copy in TCRdb shows in-frame clones only, minus some. Of about 350,000 clones in the sample, about 20% were seen once. Sequenced material: naive CD4+ T cells from blood. These receptors were obtained from a woman between 18 and 30 years old in good health.

This clone was found a few times. The genes are TRBV11-1 and TRBJ2-2; D is ambiguous. V lost 5 bases and J lost 7, with 5 bases in between. Per germline, CDR1 SGHAT and CDR2 FQDESV (reference sequence). The CDR3 covers 11 residues. The CDR3 DNA reads as TGTGCCAGCAGCCCCAACGGGGAGCTGTTTTTT. It codes for CASSPNGELFF.

V is TRBV5-1 and J is TRBJ2-7; D perhaps matches TRBD1 (7 bases). The CDR3 is 16 amino acids. Germline-derived CDR1 and CDR2 are SGHRS and YFSETQ. Deletions cut 3 bases from V and 2 bases from J, with 18 bases between. CDR3 sequence: CASSSGGGGLPYEQYF. The CDR3 DNA sequence: TGCGCCAGCAGCTCAGGGGGAGGCGGACTTCCCTACGAGCAGTACTTC.

The chain employs TRBV7-9 and TRBJ2-5; D is ambiguous. The CDR3 covers 12 residues. Trimming pared 1 base from V and 3 bases from J, leaving 3 bases between. Germline V gene data show CDR1 as SEHNR and CDR2 as FQNEAQ (reference sequence). The CDR3 nucleotides read TGTGCCAGCAGCTTAGGCGAAGAGACCCAGTACTTC. Translation: CASSLGEETQYF.

This chain links TRBV18 with TRBJ2-5; weak D call: TRBD2 (5 bases). The CDR3 totals 13 residues. Germline CDR1 reads KGHSH; CDR2 reads LQKENI. Trimming pared 5 bases from V and 2 bases from J, leaving 9 bases between. This chain's CDR3 is CASSSDLQETQYF. Written as DNA, the CDR3 is TGTGCCAGCTCATCGGACTTACAAGAGACCCAGTACTTC. Using reference TRBV18 and TRBJ2-5 for the parts outside the CDR3, the full variable domain is NAGVMQNPRHLVRRRGQEARLRCSPMKGHSHVYWYRQLPEEGLKFMVYLQKENIIDESGMPKERFSAEFPKEGPSILRIQQVVRGDSAAYFCASSSDLQETQYFGPGTRLLVL.

This clone was found a few times. V usage is TRBV2 and J usage is TRBJ1-2, with D tentatively TRBD1 (6 bases). The V end was cut by 7 bases, the J end by 4 bases, with 13 bases between. Per the germline V gene, CDR1 is SNHLY and CDR2 is FYNNEI. The CDR3 consists of 13 residues. DNA of the CDR3: TGTGCCAGCAACGCACAGGGTTCCTATGGCTACACCTTC. Translating it yields CASNAQGSYGYTF.

Only a few counts were recorded for this clone. This sequence joins TRBV9 and TRBJ2-3; weak D call: TRBD2 (5 bases). This CDR3 comprises 13 residues. Germline V gene data show CDR1 as SGDLS and CDR2 as YYNGEE. Deletions cut 2 bases from V and 7 bases from J, with 11 bases between. In nucleotides, the CDR3 is TGTGCCAGCAGCGTTGGGAGCGAAAATACGCAGTATTTT. Protein: CASSVGSENTQYF.

This clone appeared a few times. The chain joins TRBV30 to TRBJ2-2, with TRBD2 matching over 8 bases. Germline V gives CDR1 GTSNPN, CDR2 SVGIG (reference sequence). The CDR3 length is 15 residues. V shed 3 bases and J 4 bases; nucleotides not matched to a gene: 7. CDR3 sequence reads: CAWRTGTSRTGELFF. The CDR3 nucleotides read TGTGCCTGGAGGACCGGGACTAGTCGCACCGGGGAGCTGTTTTTT.

This clone has only a few counts. Other DNA sequences of this sample code for an identical CDR3. The chain uses TRBV7-2 and TRBJ2-5; no clear D gene. The CDR3 has 11 amino acids. Trimming stripped 5 bases from V and 2 bases from J, with 3 bases between. Germline V gene data show CDR1 as SGHTA and CDR2 as FQGNSA. The CDR3 spells CASSPQETQYF. CDR3 in DNA: TGTGCCAGCAGCCCACAAGAGACCCAGTACTTC.

The chain joins TRBV5-6 to TRBJ2-1; 9 bases map to TRBD1. CDR1 and CDR2 (germline): SGHDT, YYEEEE. With 3 bases clipped from V and 6 bases from J, the junction kept 4 bases outside the gene matches. The CDR3 runs to 14 residues. In nucleotides, the CDR3 is TGTGCCAGCAGCTCGCCACAGGGGGCCAATGAGCAGTTCTTC. It codes for CASSSPQGANEQFF. The full variable domain, its missing parts supplied by reference TRBV5-6 and TRBJ2-1, is DAGVTQSPTHLIKTRGQQVTLRCSPKSGHDTVSWYQQALGQGPQFIFQYYEEEERQRGNFPDRFSGHQFPNYSSELNVNALLLGDSALYLCASSSPQGANEQFFGPGTRLTVL.

Of note for this clone: Other nucleotide sequences in the sample specify the same CDR3. J is TRBJ2-7 and V is TRBV30; D might be TRBD1 (6 bases). This CDR3 spans 13 amino acids. Germline-derived CDR1 and CDR2 are GTSNPN and SVGIG (reference sequence). V lost 2 bases and J lost 2, with 10 bases in between. The CDR3 nucleotides read TGTGCCTGGAGTCCGGACAGAGCCTACGAGCAGTACTTC. Translating gives CAWSPDRAYEQYF.

The chain carries TRBV19 and TRBJ1-2; D is perhaps TRBD1 (5 bases). CDR3 length: 14 amino acids. Germline assignment: CDR1 LNHDA and CDR2 SQIVND (reference sequence). V lost 8 bases to trimming and J lost 5 bases, with 18 bases between them. The CDR3 is CASGPLGGGYGYTF. CDR3 coding DNA: TGTGCCAGTGGCCCCCTCGGGGGAGGTTATGGCTACACCTTC.

This chain links TRBV29-1 with TRBJ1-2; TRBD1 matches 8 bases. V lost 0 bases to trimming and J lost 6 bases; unmatched junction nucleotides: 6. CDR1 SQVTM and CDR2 ANQGSEA come from the germline V gene. This CDR3 spans 14 amino acids. The CDR3 sequence is CSVEEPPGGHGYTF. CDR3 sequence (DNA): TGCAGCGTTGAAGAACCACCAGGGGGCCATGGCTACACCTTC.

This clone was observed a handful of times. The rearrangement uses TRBV4-2 and TRBJ2-1, with a possible D match to TRBD1 (5 bases). The CDR3 has 15 residues. The V end lost 0 bases, the J end lost 8 bases, and 14 bases lay between the germline ends. Germline lookup yields CDR1 LGHNA and CDR2 YNFKEQ. The CDR3, as DNA: TGTGCCAGCAGCCAAGAAGGAAGCAGGGTCTATGAGCAGTTCTTC. Residues: CASSQEGSRVYEQFF.

CDR3: CAISESTQGLNYGYTF. The CDR3 DNA sequence: TGTGCCATCAGTGAGTCGACTCAGGGCCTCAACTATGGCTACACCTTC. The genes are TRBV10-3 and TRBJ1-2, with D possibly being TRBD1 (5 bases). Germline CDR1 is ENHRY and CDR2 is SYGVKD. V was cut by 0 bases and J by 2 bases, with 13 bases left in between. This CDR3 is built from 16 residues.

This clone was counted only a few times. The rearrangement links TRBV30 to TRBJ1-2; 7 nucleotides align to TRBD1. The V and J ends lost 5 bases and 0 bases, in that order; junction bases with no gene match: 9. The CDR3 has 15 residues. CDR1 is GTSNPN and CDR2 is SVGIG in the germline V gene (reference sequence). CDR3 sequence reads: CAWDAGGLANYGYTF. The CDR3 nucleotides read TGTGCCTGGGACGCAGGGGGTCTAGCTAACTATGGCTACACCTTC.

Only a few counts were recorded for this clone. This chain joins TRBV19 and TRBJ2-3; 12 bases match TRBD2. After removal of 5 bases from V and 4 bases from J, the junction contained 10 bases not matched to a gene. The CDR3 length is 17 residues. The V gene's germline CDR1 is LNHDA and CDR2 SQIVND (reference sequence). The CDR3 region has the DNA TGTGCCAGTAGTCGATCTAGCGGGGGGGCCGGGTCAGATACGCAGTATTTT. Protein: CASSRSSGGAGSDTQYF.

The genes are TRBV9 and TRBJ1-3; D unclear. V gave up 0 bases and J gave up 2 bases, with 9 bases separating them. The germline V gene has CDR1 SGDLS and CDR2 YYNGEE. The CDR3 has 15 residues. This CDR3 is CASSVEPKPGNTIYF. The CDR3 DNA reads TGTGCCAGCAGCGTAGAGCCGAAACCTGGAAACACCATATATTTT.

This sequence joins TRBV18 and TRBJ2-1; 7 nucleotides line up with TRBD2. Germline V gene data show CDR1 as KGHSH and CDR2 as LQKENI. CDR3 length: 16 residues. V lost 0 bases and J lost 6; bases outside the gene matches: 8. This chain's CDR3 is CASSPPGRTRRNEQFF. DNA for the CDR3: TGTGCCAGCTCACCACCGGGGCGGACTAGGCGCAATGAGCAGTTCTTC.

The chain employs TRBV18 and TRBJ2-1, with D possibly TRBD1 on 5 matching bases. Germline lookup yields CDR1 KGHSH and CDR2 LQKENI. CDR3 length: 12 residues. Trimming shortened V by 3 bases and J by 9 bases, and 9 bases separated the two germline ends. CDR3 DNA sequence: TGTGCCAGCTCACCCGAAGGGGTTGAGCAGTTCTTC. Translated: CASSPEGVEQFF.

This clone was seen a few times. This chain uses TRBV9 with TRBJ2-7; TRBD1 agrees at 8 bases. The CDR3 spans 14 residues. Germline-derived CDR1 and CDR2 are SGDLS and YYNGEE. J gave up 6 bases and V 3 bases, and 8 bases lay outside the gene matches. The CDR3 is CASSAGQGSVEQYF. The CDR3 bases are TGTGCCAGCAGCGCTGGACAGGGCTCGGTCGAGCAGTACTTC.

The rearrangement uses TRBV7-6 and TRBJ2-1, with D possibly matching TRBD2 (5 bases). The CDR3 loop spans 13 amino acids. In germline, CDR1 is SGHVS, CDR2 FNYEAQ. V lost 7 bases, J lost 7 bases, and 14 bases lay in between. CDR3 residues: CASTDPTTNEQFF. Written as DNA, the CDR3 is TGTGCCAGCACCGATCCGACTACGAATGAGCAGTTCTTC.

The chain combines TRBV7-2 with TRBJ1-4; D is ambiguous. CDR1 is SGHTA, CDR2 FQGNSA, per germline. Trimming took off 1 base at V and 8 bases at J, with 11 bases between the two ends. The CDR3 sequence is 14 residues long. CDR3 DNA sequence: TGTGCCAGCAGCTTAGAGGGTGGAGGCGAAAAACTGTTTTTT. Its protein product is CASSLEGGGEKLFF.